These 10 T cell receptor beta chains originate from one sample sequenced in a study of shared clonotypes between healthy human individuals. Generated by immunoSEQ multiplex PCR, the TCRdb table keeps only in-frame clones and is missing some. Among about 600,000 clones, more than 95% were seen once, and the ten largest hold approximately 0.057%. Source material: naive CD4+ T cells sorted from blood. Subset noted: CD45RA+ positively selected. These receptors all come from a woman in her 30s in good health.

This clone was recorded only once. V gene TRBV5-1 combines with J gene TRBJ1-1; D unclear. Germline V CDR1 and CDR2: SGHRS, YFSETQ. V lost 0 bases, J lost 6 bases, and 12 bases lay in between. The CDR3 runs to 14 residues. CDR3 loop: CASSLERRVSEAFF. The CDR3 coding sequence is TGCGCCAGCAGCTTGGAGCGGCGGGTCTCTGAAGCTTTCTTT.

This clone was seen only once. The rearrangement links TRBV2 to TRBJ1-2; 7 nucleotides line up with TRBD1. With 3 bases clipped from V and 3 bases from J, the junction kept 10 bases outside the gene matches. The CDR3 has 16 amino acids. Germline V gives CDR1 SNHLY, CDR2 FYNNEI. The CDR3 coding sequence is TGTGCCAGCAGTGACGCGCGGACAGGAGGACACTATGGCTACACCTTC. Amino acids: CASSDARTGGHYGYTF.

The chain joins TRBV25-1 to TRBJ2-3; 8 bases agree with TRBD2. The germline CDR1 and CDR2 sequences are MGHDK and SYGVNS. This CDR3 spans 13 amino acids. With 5 bases clipped from V and 6 bases from J, the junction kept 4 bases outside the gene matches. As DNA, the CDR3 is TGTGCCAGCAGTATGCTAGCGGGTGATACGCAGTATTTT. It translates to CASSMLAGDTQYF.

This chain links TRBV27 with TRBJ2-2; maybe TRBD1 (6 bases). Trimming removed 4 bases at V and 7 bases at J, with 16 bases between. The CDR3 runs 15 residues. Germline CDR1 MNHEY, CDR2 SMNVEV (reference sequence). CDR3 coding DNA: TGTGCCAGCAGTTCCAACTGGGGGCTAGGCGGGGAGCTGTTTTTT. Translated, it gives CASSSNWGLGGELFF.

This chain connects TRBV28 to TRBJ1-1; D is unresolved. This CDR3 comprises 12 residues. From germline, CDR1 is MDHEN and CDR2 SYDVKM. V was shortened by 2 bases and J by 10 bases, with 11 bases between the two germline ends. The CDR3 nucleotides are TGTGCCAGCAGTTTACCCATCAGTGGAGCTTTCTTT. Translation: CASSLPISGAFF.

The chain links TRBV2 to TRBJ2-7; no firm D call. The CDR3 spans 11 residues. Germline CDR1 is SNHLY and CDR2 is FYNNEI. V lost 2 bases and J lost 6, with 5 bases in between. The CDR3 nucleotides read TGTGCCAGCAGTGAACGCAGCGAGCAGTACTTC. Translation: CASSERSEQYF.

The chain recombines TRBV7-9 with TRBJ1-5; tentative D call: TRBD1 (5 bases). Germline V lookup: CDR1 SEHNR, CDR2 FQNEAQ (reference sequence). Between the trimmed V and J ends, which lost 0 bases and 7 bases, there was a span of 13 bases. The CDR3 totals 15 residues. The CDR3 loop is CASSLAGDANQPQHF. The CDR3 nucleotides read TGTGCCAGCAGCTTAGCAGGGGACGCGAACCAGCCCCAGCATTTT.

The rearrangement joins TRBV21-1 to TRBJ1-3. TRBV21-1 is deemed a pseudogene. The CDR3 contains 16 residues. This chain's CDR3 is CASSKAPRRSGNTIYF. The CDR3, as DNA: TGTGCCAGCAGCAAAGCTCCGCGACGATCTGGAAACACCATATATTTT.

J is TRBJ1-6 and V is TRBV7-9; D perhaps matches TRBD1 (6 bases). The CDR3 consists of 15 residues. V was clipped by 1 base and J by 9 bases, with 13 bases between them. Germline V gives CDR1 SEHNR, CDR2 FQNEAQ (reference sequence). The CDR3: CASSLEGGAGSPLHF. The CDR3 coding sequence is TGTGCCAGCAGCTTAGAAGGGGGGGCAGGTTCACCCCTCCACTTT.

The genes are TRBV5-1 and TRBJ2-3, with unresolved D. CDR3 length: 14 residues. V was clipped by 1 base and J by 0 bases, with 6 bases between them. The germline gives CDR1 SGHRS, CDR2 YFSETQ. CDR3 DNA sequence: TGCGCCAGCAGCTTGTTGCCGAGCACAGATACGCAGTATTTT. As protein: CASSLLPSTDTQYF. Full variable domain (remainder filled in from reference TRBV5-1 and TRBJ2-3): KAGVTQTPRYLIKTRGQQVTLSCSPISGHRSVSWYQQTPGQGLQFLFEYFSETQRNKGNFPGRFSGRQFSNSRSEMNVSTLELGDSALYLCASSLLPSTDTQYFGPGTRLTVL.